These 23 T cell receptor beta chains were sequenced from one sample in a study of CD8+ T cells in alopecia areata. The treatment: oral pan-JAK inhibitor, 5-10 mg twice daily. Reverse transcription of extracted RNA yielded cDNA, which provided the sequencing template. Here immunoSEQ multiplex PCR was the method, and the copy in TCRdb shows in-frame clones only, minus some. The sample has roughly 200,000 clones; approximately 45% are singletons. Sequenced here: CD4+ T cells sorted from blood, sampled at approximately week 36, from a patient treated with tofacitinib. Source of these receptors: a human donor with alopecia areata.

In its sample, this clone was seen a few times. This chain links TRBV9 with TRBJ2-3; D remains unclear. The CDR3 sequence is 12 residues long. V lost 4 bases to trimming and J lost 3 bases, with 6 bases between them. Per germline, CDR1 SGDLS and CDR2 YYNGEE. The CDR3 loop is CASSSGTDTQYF. The CDR3, as DNA: TGTGCCAGCAGCTCCGGTACAGATACGCAGTATTTT.

The chain employs TRBV27 and TRBJ1-1, with D possibly matching TRBD1 (6 bases). The germline gives CDR1 MNHEY, CDR2 SMNVEV (reference sequence). Deletions cut 4 bases from V and 5 bases from J, with 11 bases between. The length of the CDR3 is 13 residues. As DNA, the CDR3 is TGTGCCAGCAGTTCCCGAGGGGGTACTGAAGCTTTCTTT. Protein product: CASSSRGGTEAFF.

This clone was seen a few times. The chain combines TRBV29-1 with TRBJ1-1; D is possibly TRBD1 (5 bases). Germline V CDR1 and CDR2: SQVTM, ANQGSEA. The CDR3 spans 15 residues. Trimming pared 0 bases from V and 6 bases from J, leaving 17 bases between. The CDR3 sequence: CSVEDTDGRQSEAFF. DNA of the CDR3: TGCAGCGTTGAAGACACGGACGGCCGACAGTCTGAAGCTTTCTTT. Filled out from reference TRBV29-1 and TRBJ1-1, the complete variable domain reads SAVISQKPSRDICQRGTSLTIQCQVDSQVTMMFWYRQQPGQSLTLIATANQGSEATYESGFVIDKFPISRPNLTFSTLTVSNMSPEDSSIYLCSVEDTDGRQSEAFFGQGTRLTVV.

V gene TRBV6-5 combines with J gene TRBJ2-7, with D unresolved. CDR1 and CDR2 (germline): MNHEY, SVGAGI. Between the trimmed V and J ends, which lost 8 bases and 3 bases, there was a span of 14 bases. The CDR3 is 13 amino acids. The DNA of the CDR3 is TGTGCCAGCGGTAGAGGTTACGACTACGAGCAGTACTTC. Protein product: CASGRGYDYEQYF.

J is TRBJ2-1 and V is TRBV5-4; 7 bases match TRBD2. The germline gives CDR1 SGHNT, CDR2 YYREEE (reference sequence). The V and J ends lost 4 bases and 5 bases, in that order; junction bases with no gene match: 3. CDR3 length: 13 residues. This CDR3 reads CASSLGRDNEQFF. CDR3 sequence (DNA): TGTGCCAGCAGCCTGGGGAGGGACAATGAGCAGTTCTTC.

The gene calls are TRBV12-5 and TRBJ2-6; D gene uncertain. V was trimmed by 6 bases and J by 1 base, leaving 4 bases between them. Germline V CDR1 and CDR2: LGHNT, FRNRAP. The CDR3 runs 13 residues. DNA for the CDR3: TGTGCTAGTGGCTCATCTGGGGCCAACGTCCTGACTTTC. It yields the protein CASGSSGANVLTF.

The chain joins TRBV7-2 to TRBJ2-7; D is unresolved. With 5 bases removed from V and 6 bases from J, the gap between germline ends came to 14 bases. This CDR3 is built from 13 residues. Germline values: CDR1 SGHTA, CDR2 FQGNSA. The CDR3 DNA reads as TGTGCCAGCAGCACCCTTGGGGAAGGCGAGCAGTACTTC. The encoded protein is CASSTLGEGEQYF.

J is TRBJ2-1 and V is TRBV6-6; no definite D call. Germline CDR1 MNHNY, CDR2 SVGAGI (reference sequence). The CDR3 sequence is 12 residues long. Trimming shortened V by 4 bases and J by 7 bases, and 8 bases separated the two germline ends. This CDR3 is CASSSFGNEQFF. In nucleotides, the CDR3 is TGTGCCAGCAGTTCATTCGGGAATGAGCAGTTCTTC.

This clone was observed a few times. J is TRBJ2-1 and V is TRBV28; the D is unclear. Germline lookup yields CDR1 MDHEN and CDR2 SYDVKM. The CDR3 sequence is 14 residues long. Trimming removed 3 bases at V and 6 bases at J, with 12 bases between. In DNA form, the CDR3 reads TGTGCCAGCAGTTTGTGGGGTTCAGGCAATGAGCAGTTCTTC. Translation gives CASSLWGSGNEQFF.

In its sample, this clone was seen a few times. This sequence joins TRBV15 and TRBJ2-3; 7 bases agree with TRBD2. Germline lookup yields CDR1 LNHNV and CDR2 YYDKDF (reference sequence). Unmatched junction bases numbered 5, after V lost 0 bases and J lost 2 bases. CDR3 length equals 16 residues. The CDR3 DNA is TGTGCCACCAGCAGAGAGACTAGCCGGTCCACAGATACGCAGTATTTT. It codes for CATSRETSRSTDTQYF.

This chain connects TRBV5-1 to TRBJ2-7, with 10 bases that match TRBD2. Germline V CDR1 and CDR2: SGHRS, YFSETQ. V was clipped by 3 bases and J by 3 bases; unmatched bases: 3. CDR3 length: 14 amino acids. The DNA of the CDR3 is TGCGCCAGCAGCTCAAGCGGGAGGGACTACGAGCAGTACTTC. Its protein product is CASSSSGRDYEQYF.

A few counts support this clone. CDR3 sequence reads: CSVVSTAEAFF. In DNA, the CDR3 is TGCAGCGTTGTATCGACAGCTGAAGCTTTCTTT. The chain has TRBV29-1 and TRBJ1-1, with a weak D call TRBD1 (5 bases). This CDR3 has 11 residues. V lost 4 bases and J 6 bases, leaving 9 bases between the germline ends. Germline V gene data show CDR1 as SQVTM and CDR2 as ANQGSEA.

The chain carries TRBV18 and TRBJ2-5; D is possibly TRBD1 (6 bases). CDR1 KGHSH and CDR2 LQKENI come from the germline V gene. V dropped 0 bases and J dropped 0 bases, with 8 bases sitting between them. The CDR3 spans 15 residues. In DNA form, the CDR3 reads TGTGCCAGCTCACCACCGGGACAAAACCAAGAGACCCAGTACTTC. Its translation: CASSPPGQNQETQYF.

This chain links TRBV4-1 with TRBJ1-5, with a tentative D call TRBD1 (6 bases). Trimming took 0 bases from V and 2 from J, leaving 8 bases between them. CDR1 is MGHRA and CDR2 is YSYEKL in the germline V gene. CDR3 length: 15 amino acids. The CDR3 nucleotides read TGCGCCAGCAGCCAAGATGGACAGCGCAATCAGCCCCAGCATTTT. It encodes CASSQDGQRNQPQHF.

The gene calls are TRBV11-2 and TRBJ2-7, with 7 nucleotides matching TRBD1. From germline, CDR1 is SGHAT and CDR2 FQNNGV. J was trimmed by 3 bases and V by 4 bases; bases with no gene match: 6. This CDR3 spans 14 amino acids. The CDR3 is CASSSQGTVYEQYF. In DNA form, the CDR3 reads TGTGCCAGCAGCTCCCAGGGGACAGTCTACGAGCAGTACTTC.

The V call is TRBV4-3, the J call TRBJ2-7; 9 positions match TRBD1. CDR1 LGHNA and CDR2 YSLEER come from the germline V gene. V lost 4 bases to trimming and J lost 2 bases; unmatched junction nucleotides: 3. This CDR3 has 14 amino acids. CDR3 amino acids: CASSRRTGAYEQYF. DNA of the CDR3: TGCGCCAGCAGCCGCCGGACAGGGGCCTACGAGCAGTACTTC.

There are many counts of this clone. The chain uses TRBV7-2 and TRBJ2-3; D is ambiguous. Germline V gene lookup returns CDR1 SGHTA and CDR2 FQGNSA. The CDR3 is 15 residues long. Trimming removed 1 base at V and 1 base at J, with 9 bases between. This chain's CDR3 is CASSLVSLGTDTQYF. DNA of the CDR3: TGTGCCAGCAGCTTAGTTTCGCTTGGCACAGATACGCAGTATTTT.

V and J are TRBV7-2 and TRBJ2-5; possible D gene TRBD2, 6 bases. There are 14 residues in the CDR3. Germline loops: CDR1 SGHTA, CDR2 FQGNSA. Trimming removed 4 bases from V and 1 base from J, with 10 bases in between. The CDR3 nucleotides read TGTGCCAGCAGCTCCCGGCGGGGCCAAGAGACCCAGTACTTC. Its protein product is CASSSRRGQETQYF.

The gene calls are TRBV19 and TRBJ1-5; D gene ambiguous. V lost 3 bases, J lost 5 bases, and 11 bases lay in between. Germline CDR1 reads LNHDA; CDR2 reads SQIVND (reference sequence). The CDR3 runs to 14 residues. CDR3 region: CASSINRSYQPQHF. The DNA of the CDR3 is TGTGCCAGTAGTATCAACAGAAGCTATCAGCCCCAGCATTTT.

This clone showed up just a few times. The genes are TRBV4-3 and TRBJ2-7; D is unresolved. This CDR3 contains 17 residues. Germline CDR1 and CDR2: LGHNA and YSLEER. V lost 1 base and J lost 0, with 16 bases in between. The CDR3 nucleotides read TGCGCCAGCAGCCAAGTGTTCGAGGCGCAAAGCTCCTACGAGCAGTACTTC. It yields the protein CASSQVFEAQSSYEQYF.

The V gene is TRBV29-1, the J gene TRBJ2-1; D not resolved. Trimming took 5 bases from V and 4 from J, leaving 21 bases between them. This CDR3 is 16 amino acids long. The germline V gene encodes CDR1 SQVTM and CDR2 ANQGSEA. The DNA for the CDR3 is TGCAGCGTTTTGCCAAGAGATCGGTCCTCTTACAATGAGCAGTTCTTC. This translates into CSVLPRDRSSYNEQFF.

This clone was detected only a few times. The chain combines TRBV6-1 with TRBJ2-5; possibly TRBD1 for D (6 bases). The CDR3 sequence is 13 residues long. Germline loops: CDR1 MNHNS, CDR2 SASEGT. V lost 7 bases, J lost 4 bases, and 13 bases lay in between. CDR3 DNA sequence: TGTGCCAGCAACCGGGACATCGGAGAGACCCAGTACTTC. Translating gives CASNRDIGETQYF.

The chain recombines TRBV4-3 with TRBJ2-7; D is perhaps TRBD1 or TRBD2 (5 bases each). The V and J ends lost 0 bases and 3 bases respectively, with 15 bases between them. Germline CDR1 LGHNA, CDR2 YSLEER. CDR3 length: 16 amino acids. The CDR3 DNA reads as TGCGCCAGCAGCCAAGACGGGGCGGTTGCCCGCTACGAGCAGTACTTC. Its translation: CASSQDGAVARYEQYF.